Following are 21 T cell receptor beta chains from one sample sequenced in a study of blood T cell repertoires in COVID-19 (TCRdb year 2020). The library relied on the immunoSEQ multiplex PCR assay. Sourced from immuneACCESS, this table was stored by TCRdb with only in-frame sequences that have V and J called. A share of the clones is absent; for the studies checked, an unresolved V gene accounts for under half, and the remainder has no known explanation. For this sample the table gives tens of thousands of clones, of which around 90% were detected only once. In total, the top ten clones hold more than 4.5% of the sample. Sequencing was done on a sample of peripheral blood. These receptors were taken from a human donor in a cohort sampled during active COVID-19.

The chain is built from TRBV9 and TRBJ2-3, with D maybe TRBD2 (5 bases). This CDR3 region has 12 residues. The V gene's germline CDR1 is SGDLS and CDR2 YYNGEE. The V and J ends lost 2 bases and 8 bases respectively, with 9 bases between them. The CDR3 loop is CASSVPGTTQYF. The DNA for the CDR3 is TGTGCCAGCAGCGTTCCGGGAACTACGCAGTATTTT.

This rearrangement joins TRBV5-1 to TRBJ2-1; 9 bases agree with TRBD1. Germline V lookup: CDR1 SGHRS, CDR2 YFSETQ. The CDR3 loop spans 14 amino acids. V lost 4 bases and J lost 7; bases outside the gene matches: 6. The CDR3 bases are TGCGCCAGCAGCAAACAGGGGGCGCTTAATGAGCAGTTCTTC. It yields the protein CASSKQGALNEQFF.

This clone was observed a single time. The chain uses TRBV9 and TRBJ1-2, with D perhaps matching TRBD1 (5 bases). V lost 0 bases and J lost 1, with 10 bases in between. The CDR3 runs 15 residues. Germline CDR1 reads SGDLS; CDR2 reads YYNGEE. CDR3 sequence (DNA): TGTGCCAGCAGCGTAGGCGTGGGGGGTAACTATGGCTACACCTTC. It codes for CASSVGVGGNYGYTF.

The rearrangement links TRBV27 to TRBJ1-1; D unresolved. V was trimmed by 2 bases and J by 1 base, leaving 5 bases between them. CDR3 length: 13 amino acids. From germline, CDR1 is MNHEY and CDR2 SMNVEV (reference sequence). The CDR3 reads CASSLIENTEAFF. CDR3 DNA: TGTGCCAGCAGTTTAATAGAGAACACTGAAGCTTTCTTT.

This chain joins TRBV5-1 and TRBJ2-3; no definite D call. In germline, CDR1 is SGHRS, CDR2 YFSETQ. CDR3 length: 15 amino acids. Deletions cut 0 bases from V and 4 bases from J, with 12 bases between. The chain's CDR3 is CASSLADLSPDTQYF. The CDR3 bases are TGCGCCAGCAGCTTGGCCGATCTAAGCCCAGATACGCAGTATTTT. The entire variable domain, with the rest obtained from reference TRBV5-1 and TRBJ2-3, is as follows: KAGVTQTPRYLIKTRGQQVTLSCSPISGHRSVSWYQQTPGQGLQFLFEYFSETQRNKGNFPGRFSGRQFSNSRSEMNVSTLELGDSALYLCASSLADLSPDTQYFGPGTRLTVL.

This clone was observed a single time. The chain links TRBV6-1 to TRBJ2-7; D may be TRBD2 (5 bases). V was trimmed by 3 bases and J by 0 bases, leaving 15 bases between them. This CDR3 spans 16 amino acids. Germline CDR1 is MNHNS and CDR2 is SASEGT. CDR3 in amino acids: CASSDFGGLSSYEQYF. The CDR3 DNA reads TGTGCCAGCAGTGACTTCGGCGGGTTAAGCTCCTACGAGCAGTACTTC.

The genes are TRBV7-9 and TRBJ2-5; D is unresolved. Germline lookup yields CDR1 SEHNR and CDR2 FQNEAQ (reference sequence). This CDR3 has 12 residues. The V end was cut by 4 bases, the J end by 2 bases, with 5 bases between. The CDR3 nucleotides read TGTGCCAGCAGCTGGCATCAAGAGACCCAGTACTTC. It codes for CASSWHQETQYF.

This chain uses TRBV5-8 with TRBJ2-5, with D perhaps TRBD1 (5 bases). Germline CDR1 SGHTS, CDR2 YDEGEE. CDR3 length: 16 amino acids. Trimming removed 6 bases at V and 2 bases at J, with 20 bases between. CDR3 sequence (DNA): TGTGCCAGCACCATCCAGGGTCGCGGTGCGCAAGAGACCCAGTACTTC. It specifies CASTIQGRGAQETQYF.

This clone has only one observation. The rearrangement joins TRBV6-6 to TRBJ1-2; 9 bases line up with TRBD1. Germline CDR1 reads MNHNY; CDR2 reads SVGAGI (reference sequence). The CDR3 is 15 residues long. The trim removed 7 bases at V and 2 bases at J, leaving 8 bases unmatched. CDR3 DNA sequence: TGTGCCAGCATTCTGGGGACAGGGTTGAACTATGGCTACACCTTC. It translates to CASILGTGLNYGYTF.

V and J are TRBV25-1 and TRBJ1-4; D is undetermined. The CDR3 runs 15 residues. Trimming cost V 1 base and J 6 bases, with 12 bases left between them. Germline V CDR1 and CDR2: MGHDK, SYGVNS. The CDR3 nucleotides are TGTGCCAGCAGTGAATTTGTCGGCGGGGATGAAAAACTGTTTTTT. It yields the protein CASSEFVGGDEKLFF.

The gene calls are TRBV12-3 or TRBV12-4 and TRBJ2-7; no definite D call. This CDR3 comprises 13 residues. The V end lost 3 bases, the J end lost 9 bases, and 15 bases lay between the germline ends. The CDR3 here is CASSLEPGGGQYF. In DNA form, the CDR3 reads TGTGCCAGCAGTTTGGAGCCCGGTGGTGGGCAGTACTTC.

In nucleotides, the CDR3 is TGTGCCATCCCGCCGGGGAGTGAGCAGTACTTC. Protein sequence: CAIPPGSEQYF. The rearrangement uses TRBV5-8 and TRBJ2-7; TRBD2 might be the D (5 bases). This CDR3 comprises 11 residues. Trimming took 9 bases from V and 7 from J, leaving 14 bases between them. Germline CDR1 reads SGHTS; CDR2 reads YDEGEE.

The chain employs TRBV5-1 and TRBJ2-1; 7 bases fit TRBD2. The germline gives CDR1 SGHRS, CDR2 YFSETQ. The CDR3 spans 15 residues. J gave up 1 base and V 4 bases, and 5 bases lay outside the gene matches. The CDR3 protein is CASSVSGMSYNEQFF. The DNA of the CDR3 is TGCGCCAGCAGCGTGAGCGGGATGTCCTACAATGAGCAGTTCTTC.

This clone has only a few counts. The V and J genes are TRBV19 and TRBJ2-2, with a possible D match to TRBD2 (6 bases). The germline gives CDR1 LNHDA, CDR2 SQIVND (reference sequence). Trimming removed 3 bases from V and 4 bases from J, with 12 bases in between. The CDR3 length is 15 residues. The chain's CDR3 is CASSIGLATTGELFF. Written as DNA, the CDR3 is TGTGCCAGTAGTATCGGGCTAGCGACCACCGGGGAGCTGTTTTTT.

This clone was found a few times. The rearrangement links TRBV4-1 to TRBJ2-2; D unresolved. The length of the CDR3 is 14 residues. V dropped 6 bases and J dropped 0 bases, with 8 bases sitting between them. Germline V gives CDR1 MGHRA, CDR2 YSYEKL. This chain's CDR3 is CASSSLPNTGELFF. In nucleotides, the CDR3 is TGCGCCAGCAGTAGTCTACCGAACACCGGGGAGCTGTTTTTT.

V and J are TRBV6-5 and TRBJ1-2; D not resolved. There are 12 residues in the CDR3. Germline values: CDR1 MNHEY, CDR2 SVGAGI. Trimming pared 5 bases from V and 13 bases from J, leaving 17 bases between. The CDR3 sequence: CASSTNRRRPTF. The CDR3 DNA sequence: TGTGCCAGCAGTACTAACCGGAGGAGACCCACCTTC.

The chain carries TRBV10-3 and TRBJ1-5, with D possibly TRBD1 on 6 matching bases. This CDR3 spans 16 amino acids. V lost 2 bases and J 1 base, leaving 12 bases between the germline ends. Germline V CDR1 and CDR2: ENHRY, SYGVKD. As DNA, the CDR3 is TGTGCCATCAGTGAGGGAACAGGGACAAGCAATCAGCCCCAGCATTTT. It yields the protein CAISEGTGTSNQPQHF.

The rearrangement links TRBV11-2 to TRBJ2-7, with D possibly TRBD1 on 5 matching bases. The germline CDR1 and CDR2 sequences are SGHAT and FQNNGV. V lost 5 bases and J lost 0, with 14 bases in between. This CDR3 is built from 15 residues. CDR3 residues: CASSPGISLSYEQYF. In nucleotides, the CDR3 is TGTGCCAGCAGCCCAGGGATATCCCTCTCCTACGAGCAGTACTTC.

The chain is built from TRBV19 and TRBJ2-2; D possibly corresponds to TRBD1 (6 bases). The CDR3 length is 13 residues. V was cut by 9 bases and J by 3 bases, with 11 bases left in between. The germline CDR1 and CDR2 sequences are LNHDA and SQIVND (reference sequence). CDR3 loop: CASYRVYTGELFF. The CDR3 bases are TGTGCCAGCTACAGGGTCTACACCGGGGAGCTGTTTTTT.

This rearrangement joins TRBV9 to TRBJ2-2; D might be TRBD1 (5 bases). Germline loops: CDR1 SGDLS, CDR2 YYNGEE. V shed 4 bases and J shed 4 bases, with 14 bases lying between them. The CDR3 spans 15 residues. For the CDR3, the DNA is TGTGCCAGCAGCATCCGTCAGGGCGGCACCGGGGAGCTGTTTTTT. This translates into CASSIRQGGTGELFF. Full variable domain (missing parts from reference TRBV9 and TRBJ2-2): DSGVTQTPKHLITATGQRVTLRCSPRSGDLSVYWYQQSLDQGLQFLIQYYNGEERAKGNILERFSAQQFPDLHSELNLSSLELGDSALYFCASSIRQGGTGELFFGEGSRLTVL.

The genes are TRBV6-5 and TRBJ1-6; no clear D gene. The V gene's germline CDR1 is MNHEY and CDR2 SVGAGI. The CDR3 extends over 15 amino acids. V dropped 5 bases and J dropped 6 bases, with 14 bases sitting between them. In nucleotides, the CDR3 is TGTGCCAGCAGTCCTACAGAGATTAGTAATTCACCCCTCCACTTT. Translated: CASSPTEISNSPLHF.